This T cell receptor beta chain was recorded in a study of CD8+CD57+ T cells in acquired aplastic anemia. Trimming removed 0 bases from V and 6 bases from J; junction bases left unmatched: 2. CDR1 is DFQATT and CDR2 is SNEGSKA in the germline V gene (reference sequence). The CDR3 is made up of 14 amino acids. TCR beta VDJ and CDR3 were profiled, and genomic DNA was the template. From the reads, TCRdb called clonotypes with MiXCR, one entry per CDR3 protein. Of roughly 61,000 distinct CDR3 sequences listed, less than 65% were seen once; the top ten hold roughly 2.5%. The table lists this clonotype with a few counts.

The specimen was sorted CD4+, CD8+, or CD8+CD57+ T cells (not recorded which) from PBMCs. This TCR was recovered from a human donor in good health, serving as a control. The chain carries TRBV20-1 and TRBJ2-7; TRBD2 agrees at 13 bases. The CDR3 sequence is CSARELAGGREQYF. CDR3 coding DNA: TGCAGTGCTAGAGAACTAGCGGGGGGGCGCGAGCAGTACTTC.